This T cell receptor (beta chain) emerged from a study of blood T cells in healthy people across ages. Whole-study findings and limits: Nothing was known about donor CMV status, and this possibly confounded expanded clonotype changes. It was held that diversity estimates obtained from one million T cells represented underestimates.

A second PCR of roughly 6 to 12 cycles used a sample-barcoded 5' primer and a J-beta primer mix. TCRdb used MiXCR to reprocess the 5' RACE reads, holding one entry per CDR3 protein. The sample shows 1.5 million to 2 million distinct CDR3 sequences, roughly 30% of them seen only once. Comment on this clonotype: The antigen remains undetermined. This may stem from a read error, because a much larger clone lies one nucleotide away.

CDR3 length: 13 amino acids. V gave up 6 bases and J gave up 2 bases, with 12 bases separating them. Germline CDR1 is DFQATT and CDR2 is SNEGSKA (reference sequence). The sample consisted of blood. The chain uses TRBV20-1 and TRBJ2-3; D not certain. This clonotype originated in a woman under 40 in good health. CDR3: CSAQRSDTDTQYF. CDR3 sequence (DNA): TGCAGTGCCCAACGGAGTGACACAGATACGCAGTATTTT.